This TCR beta chain appears in the sequencing data of a study of shared clonotypes between healthy human individuals. The CDR3 length is 16 residues. V lost 0 bases, J lost 4 bases, and 15 bases lay in between. Germline V gene sequence: CDR1 SGHAT, CDR2 FQNNGV. This table comes from immunoSEQ multiplex PCR, and its TCRdb copy is limited to in-frame clones, with some not included. Of approximately 1.5 million clones listed, approximately 98.5% are singletons. This TCR derives from a young man in good health. The V gene is TRBV11-2, the J gene TRBJ1-1; D is possibly TRBD1 (5 bases). The sample consisted of naive CD4+ T cells sorted from blood. The subset here: CD45RA+ positively selected. CDR3 region: CASSLDRPNRGTEAFF. CDR3 nucleotide sequence: TGTGCCAGCAGCTTAGATCGACCAAATAGGGGCACTGAAGCTTTCTTT.